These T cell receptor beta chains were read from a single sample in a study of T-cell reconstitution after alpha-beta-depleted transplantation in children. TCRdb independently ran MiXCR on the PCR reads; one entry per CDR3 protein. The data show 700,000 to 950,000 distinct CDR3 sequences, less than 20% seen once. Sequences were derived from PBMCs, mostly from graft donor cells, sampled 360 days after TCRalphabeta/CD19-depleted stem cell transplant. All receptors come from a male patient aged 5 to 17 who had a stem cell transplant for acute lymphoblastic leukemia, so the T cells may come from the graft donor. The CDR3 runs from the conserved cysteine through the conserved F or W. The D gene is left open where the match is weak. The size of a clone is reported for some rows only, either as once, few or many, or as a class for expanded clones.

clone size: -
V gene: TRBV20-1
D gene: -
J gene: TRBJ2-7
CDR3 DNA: TGCAGTGCTCCCCGCGACTACGAGCAGTACTTC
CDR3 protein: CSAPRDYEQYF

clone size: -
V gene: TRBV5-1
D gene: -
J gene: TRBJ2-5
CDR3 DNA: TGCGCCAGCAGCTCCACACCCCGGGACGGAAGAGGCTTGATGGAAGAGACCCAGTACTTC
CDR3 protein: CASSSTPRDGRGLMEETQYF

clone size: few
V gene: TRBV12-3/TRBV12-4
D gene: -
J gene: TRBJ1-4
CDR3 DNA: TGTGCCAGCAGTCTATACACAGGGAGAGGAGAAAAACTGTTTTTT
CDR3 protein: CASSLYTGRGEKLFF

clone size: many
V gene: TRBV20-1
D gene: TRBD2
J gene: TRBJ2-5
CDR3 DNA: TGCAGTGCTATCTCCGGACTAGCTTTGGAGACCCAGTACTTC
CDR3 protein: CSAISGLALETQYF

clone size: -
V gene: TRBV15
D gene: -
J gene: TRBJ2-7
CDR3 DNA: TGTGCCACCAGCAGTCACCCCAGGGCCTACGAGCAGTACTTC
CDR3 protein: CATSSHPRAYEQYF

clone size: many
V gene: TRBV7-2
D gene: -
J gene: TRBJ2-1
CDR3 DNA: TGTGCCAGCAGCCCGCGACTGTTTTACAATGAGCAGTTCTTC
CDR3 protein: CASSPRLFYNEQFF

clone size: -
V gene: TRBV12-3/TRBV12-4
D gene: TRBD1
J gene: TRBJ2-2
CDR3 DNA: TGTGCCAGCACCCCTGGACAGGGGGCTACCGGGGAGCTGTTTTTT
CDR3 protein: CASTPGQGATGELFF

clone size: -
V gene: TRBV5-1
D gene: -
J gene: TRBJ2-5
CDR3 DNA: TGCGCCAGCAGGTACGAAGAGACCCAGTACTTC
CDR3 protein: CASRYEETQYF

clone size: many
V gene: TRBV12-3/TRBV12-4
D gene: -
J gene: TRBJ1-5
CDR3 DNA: TGTGCCAGCAGTTTAAGGAGGGGCAATCAGCCCCAGCATTTT
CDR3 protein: CASSLRRGNQPQHF

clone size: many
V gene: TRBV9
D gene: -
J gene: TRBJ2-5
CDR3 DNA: TGTGCCAGCAGCGTAGCACAGGGACAAGAGACCCAGTACTTC
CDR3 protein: CASSVAQGQETQYF

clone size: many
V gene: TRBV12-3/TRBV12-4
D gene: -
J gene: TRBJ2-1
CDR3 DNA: TGTGCCAGCAGTAGATCACAGGGCGAGGAGGAGCAGTTCTTC
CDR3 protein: CASSRSQGEEEQFF

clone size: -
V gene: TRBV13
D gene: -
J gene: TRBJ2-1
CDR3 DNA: TGTGCCAGCAGCTTAAGGGGACCAATCTACAATGAGCAGTTCTTC
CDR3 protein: CASSLRGPIYNEQFF

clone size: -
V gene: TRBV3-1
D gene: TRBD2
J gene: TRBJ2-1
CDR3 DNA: TGTGCCAGCAGCACTACGACTAGCGGGAGTCGTTACAATGAGCAGTTCTTC
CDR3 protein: CASSTTTSGSRYNEQFF

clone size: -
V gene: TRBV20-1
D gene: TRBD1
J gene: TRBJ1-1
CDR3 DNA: TGCAGTGAGGTAAAAACCTACAGGGGGCCGACGACTACTGAAGCTTTCTTT
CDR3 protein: CSEVKTYRGPTTTEAFF

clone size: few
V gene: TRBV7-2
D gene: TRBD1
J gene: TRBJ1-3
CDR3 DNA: TGTGCCAGCAGCTTAGCCCCGACAGGGAGCGTCTCTGGAAACACCATATATTTT
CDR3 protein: CASSLAPTGSVSGNTIYF

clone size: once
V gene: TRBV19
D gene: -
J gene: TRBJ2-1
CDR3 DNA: TGTGCCAGTACCCTTTGGCGGGGTTACAATGAGCAGTTCTTC
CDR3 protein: CASTLWRGYNEQFF

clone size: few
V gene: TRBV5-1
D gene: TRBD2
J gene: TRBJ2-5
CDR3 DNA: TGCGCCAGCAGCTTGGGGCCCTCGGGAGCGGGAGACCAAGAGACCCAGTACTTC
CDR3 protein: CASSLGPSGAGDQETQYF

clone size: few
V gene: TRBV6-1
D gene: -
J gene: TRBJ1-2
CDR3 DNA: TGTGCCAGCTTCAACGGAAACTATGGCTACACCTTC
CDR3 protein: CASFNGNYGYTF

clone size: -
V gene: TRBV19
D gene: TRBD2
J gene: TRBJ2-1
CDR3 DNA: TGTGCCAGTAGGGGGATAGCGGGAGCCTACAATGAGCAGTTCTTC
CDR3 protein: CASRGIAGAYNEQFF

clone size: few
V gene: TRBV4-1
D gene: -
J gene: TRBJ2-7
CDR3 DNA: TGCGCCAGCAGCCAAGATCCGGGGTCAGCTGGAGGCGAGCAGTACTTC
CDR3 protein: CASSQDPGSAGGEQYF

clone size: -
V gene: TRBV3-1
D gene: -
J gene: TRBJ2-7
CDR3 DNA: TGTGCCAGCTGCCAAGAGTACGGGGGTTTTTACGAGCAGTACTTC
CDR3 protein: CASCQEYGGFYEQYF

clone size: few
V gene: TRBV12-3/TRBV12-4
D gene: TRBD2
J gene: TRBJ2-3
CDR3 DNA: TGTGCCAGCAGTTCCCTCGAACTAGCGGTCACAGATACGCAGTATTTT
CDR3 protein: CASSSLELAVTDTQYF

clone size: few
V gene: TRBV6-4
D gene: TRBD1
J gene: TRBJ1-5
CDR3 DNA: TGTGCCAGCAGTGATTCTCTTGAATTGGACAGGGGTTATAGCAATCAGCCCCAGCATTTT
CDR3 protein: CASSDSLELDRGYSNQPQHF

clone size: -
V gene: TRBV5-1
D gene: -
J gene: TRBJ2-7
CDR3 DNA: TGCGCCAGCAGCTTGCTTCAGGCTGGGTACGAGCAGTACTTC
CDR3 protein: CASSLLQAGYEQYF

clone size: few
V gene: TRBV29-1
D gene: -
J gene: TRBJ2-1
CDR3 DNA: TGCAGCGCCACCGGGACTCCCTCCTACAATGAGCAGTTCTTC
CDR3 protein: CSATGTPSYNEQFF

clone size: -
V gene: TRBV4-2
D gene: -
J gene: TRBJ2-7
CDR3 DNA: TGTGCCAGCAGCCTCAGGCCCCCTAACCTCTACGAGCAGTACTTC
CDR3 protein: CASSLRPPNLYEQYF

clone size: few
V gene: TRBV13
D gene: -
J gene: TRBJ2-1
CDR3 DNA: TGTGCCAGCAGCTTATTGGCTAGCCTATACAATGAGCAGTTCTTC
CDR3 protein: CASSLLASLYNEQFF

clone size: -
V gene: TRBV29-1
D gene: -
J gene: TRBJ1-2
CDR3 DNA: TGCAGCGTTGAAGAGGGGCTAGGCTATGGCTACACCTTC
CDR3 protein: CSVEEGLGYGYTF

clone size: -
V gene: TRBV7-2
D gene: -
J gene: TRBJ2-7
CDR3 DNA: TGTGCCAGCAGCCTTCGCCCCCTAGCCAACGAGCAGTACTTC
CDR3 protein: CASSLRPLANEQYF

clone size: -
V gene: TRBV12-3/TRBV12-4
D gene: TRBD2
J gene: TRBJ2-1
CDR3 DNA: TGTGCCAACGCGGGACTAGGAGACCCCAATGAGCAGTTCTTC
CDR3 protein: CANAGLGDPNEQFF